Sequencing of this T cell receptor beta chain was carried out in a study of shared clonotypes between healthy human individuals (TCRdb year 2020). Notes on the research overall: The cohort comprised two women and a few men aged 18 to 49 years. To increase sequencing depth and limit assay-specific biases, TCR repertoire library preparation and sequencing were carried out by different laboratories using diverse techniques. Per donor, three plates each were used for CD4 naive and CD4 memory, two for CD8 naive, and one for CD8 memory. To estimate repertoire size and how much clonotype sharing occurs between individuals, the study deeply sequenced the blood TCR repertoires of about five healthy adults. Per donor, leukapheresis produced somewhere between about 0.85 and 10 billion PBMCs. The paper as a whole reports these results and caveats: Pairwise subsampling led to the expectation that sequencing depth would affect the degree of clonotype sharing among donors. Naive subsets generally had larger estimated clonotype richness than memory subsets. Incomplete sequencing was indicated by rarefaction of sorted-subset datasets, despite the large sequencing depth. When four donors were compared, the shared fraction of clonotypes was around 4.6% for naive CD4, 3.5% for naive CD8, more than 2% for memory CD4, and less than 0.45% for memory CD8. Because the study included a small number of donors, the genetic and exposure-history diversity represented was limited. Sampling was restricted to blood, and TCR repertoires in tissue are likely to differ from TCR repertoires in blood. Compared with non-shared clonotypes, the clonotypes found in all four sorted-subset donors had higher generation probabilities.

The junction shows trimming of 0 bases on V and 3 bases on J, and the gene matches do not reach 9 bases of it. For CDR1 and CDR2, the germline V gene lists LGHNA and YNFKEQ. The CDR3, cysteine through phenylalanine, is 17 amino acids long. The sequence is cut down to CDR3 DNA, 51 bases in frame from base 1. Using the deep immunoSEQ assay, TCR CDR3 regions were amplified from genomic DNA by multiplex PCR. For each cell subset, the extracted genomic DNA was distributed evenly across all wells of several immunoSEQ 96-well plates, and each plate served as one replicate. Each replicate PCR for sorted subsets received approximately 200 ng genomic DNA, equal to 30,000 or so T cell genomes. The purified libraries were quantified using a Qubit 3.0 fluorometer, sized with a Bioanalyzer 2100, and then quantified again using the KAPA Library Quantification kit. A separate single-read 150-cycle Illumina NextSeq 550 flow cell was used to sequence each immunoSEQ 96-well plate. The study's own analysis went as follows. Because only junctional sequences without quality scores were contained in the immunoSEQ output, filtering matching that applied to full-length reads could not be performed. To assign V/J genes and CDR3, sequences were annotated against IMGT germline references using PyIR, a Python wrapper for IgBLAST v1.9. Reads were removed for weak V/J assignments (E-value above 1e-6), missing CDR3, stop codons, out-of-frame junctions, or ambiguous translated residues. V3J clonotypes were defined as sequences sharing an identical inferred V gene, J gene, and CDR3 amino acid sequence. Percentage overlap between repertoires was computed as shared unique clonotypes divided by the size of the smaller repertoire. Repertoire richness was assessed with RTK rarefaction, the Chao1 estimator, and Recon v2.1 estimates of unobserved clonotypes. Generation probabilities were computed with OLGA for all TCRbeta clonotypes obtained by the gDNA method from a few donors. The table was pulled from immuneACCESS by TCRdb, which kept in-frame rearrangements only. Such tables lose some clones; where checked, under half of the loss comes from unresolved V genes, and the rest has no known cause. The V and J calls and the clone size are those of that table, but D and trimming were determined from the DNA. The sample yields 2,500,000 or so clones; over 85% were counted once. Of the sample, around 0.4% falls within the top ten clones.

The donors were healthy, HIV-negative adults with no recently reported acute infections or vaccinations. All donors were Caucasian adults living in Nashville, Tennessee, USA. CD4+ T cells were enriched by magnetic negative selection; naive cells were then positively selected on CD45RA, and the negative fraction formed the memory subset. After blood collection by leukapheresis, PBMCs were isolated using Ficoll-Histopaque density gradient centrifugation and then cryopreserved in the vapor phase of liquid nitrogen. Analytical flow cytometry was used to check the purity and quantity of each magnetically sorted T cell population. Each sorted fraction had its genomic DNA isolated and then quantified by UV absorbance on a Nanodrop 2000c. Of note for this clone: Its cognate antigen has yet to be identified. No qualities accompany the bases; no much larger clone lies one base away.

The sequenced sample was naive CD4+ T cells from PBMCs. Read against the paper, the sample's cell subset or site label means: CD45RA+ positively selected. The sequence derives from a man younger than 30 in good health. Some clones in this sample may be carry-over from other donors' samples. The chain joins TRBV4-2 to TRBJ2-7; TRBD2 aligns with 9 central bases. The nucleotide sequence reads as follows: TGTGCCAGCAGCCAAGATTGGGTGAATAGCGGGAGCTACGAGCAGTACTTC. It translates as CASSQDWVNSGSYEQYF.